The present entry profiles one T cell receptor beta chain with its context. This record belongs to a study of Graves' ophthalmopathy and Graves' hyperthyroidism. The TCR beta CDR3 regions underwent amplification from RNA transcripts. An opening RT-PCR round employed HTBI primers and preceded a second-round multiplex PCR. Via MiXCR, TCRdb re-called the multiplex PCR reads, giving one row per CDR3 protein. Among about 550,000 distinct CDR3 sequences, 35% to 45% were seen once, and the ten largest hold over 3.5%. The CDR3 runs to 15 residues. V was pared by 8 bases and J by 2 bases, with 11 bases of the junction left unmatched. Germline values: CDR1 SEHNR, CDR2 FQNEAQ (reference sequence).

This TCR was recovered from an adult man with Graves' hyperthyroidism. Sequences were obtained from peripheral blood or thyroid tissue (not recorded which). This rearrangement joins TRBV7-9 to TRBJ2-7; the match to TRBD2 covers 8 bases. CDR3 sequence (DNA): TGTGCCAGCGGCGTAGGAGGACTAGCCGCCTACGAGCAGTACTTC. Translation gives CASGVGGLAAYEQYF.